The next 18 T cell receptor beta chains were all read from a single sample in a study of beta chain features in type 1 diabetes. Isolated RNA was reverse transcribed in full, so expressed TCRB transcripts were sequenced. Clones were read by immunoSEQ multiplex PCR, and TCRdb kept only the in-frame ones, dropping some. The sample contains under 900,000 clones, roughly 16% of which appear only once. The sequenced sample was naive CD4+ T cells from blood. The receptors originated from a young woman in good health.

CDR3 nucleotide sequence: TGTGCCAGCAGCCAAGATCAGAACCCGGATGAAAAACTGTTTTTT. Encoded protein: CASSQDQNPDEKLFF. V gene TRBV4-2 combines with J gene TRBJ1-4; no firm D call. The CDR3 is 15 amino acids. Germline lookup yields CDR1 LGHNA and CDR2 YNFKEQ. The V end was cut by 0 bases, the J end by 6 bases, with 11 bases between.

On this clone itself: The identical CDR3 is also encoded by other nucleotide sequences in the sample. In nucleotides, the CDR3 is TGTGCCAGCAGCCCCGGACAGGGATATGGCTACACCTTC. This codes for CASSPGQGYGYTF. This chain uses TRBV7-2 with TRBJ1-2; 8 bases map to TRBD1. Per germline, CDR1 SGHTA and CDR2 FQGNSA. After removal of 5 bases from V and 5 bases from J, the junction contained 4 bases not matched to a gene. The length of the CDR3 is 13 residues.

This rearrangement joins TRBV2 to TRBJ1-3; D is perhaps TRBD1 (6 bases). Germline CDR1 reads SNHLY; CDR2 reads FYNNEI. V lost 7 bases and J lost 7, with 14 bases in between. This CDR3 has 13 amino acids. The CDR3 DNA reads as TGTGCCAGCACCAAGGGGGGACGGAACACCATATATTTT. It specifies CASTKGGRNTIYF.

This clone appeared a few times. The chain carries TRBV11-2 and TRBJ1-1; D might be TRBD1 (5 bases). Trimming left V 0 bases short and J 5 bases short, with 7 bases between. The CDR3 sequence is 13 residues long. Germline V gives CDR1 SGHAT, CDR2 FQNNGV. DNA for the CDR3: TGTGCCAGCAGCTTAGATTGGGGGACTGAAGCTTTCTTT. Translating gives CASSLDWGTEAFF.

This clone was seen only a few times. The CDR3 DNA follows: TGTGCCATCAGGGCTAGGGAGAACTACGAGCAGTACTTC. It codes for CAIRARENYEQYF. The rearrangement joins TRBV10-3 to TRBJ2-7, with D possibly being TRBD2 (5 bases). Trimming left V 6 bases short and J 3 bases short, with 12 bases between. Germline lookup yields CDR1 ENHRY and CDR2 SYGVKD. The CDR3 runs to 13 residues.

The gene calls are TRBV7-9 and TRBJ2-3, with D possibly called TRBD1 or TRBD2 (5 bases each). Trimming stripped 1 base from V and 4 bases from J, with 9 bases between. CDR3 size: 14 residues. Germline lookup yields CDR1 SEHNR and CDR2 FQNEAQ (reference sequence). The DNA for the CDR3 is TGTGCCAGCAGCTTAGGGGGGAGCGCAGATACGCAGTATTTT. This sequence encodes CASSLGGSADTQYF.

This clone has only a few counts. The rearrangement links TRBV5-1 to TRBJ2-7, with D maybe TRBD1 (6 bases). With 5 bases removed from V and 3 bases from J, the gap between germline ends came to 12 bases. The CDR3 covers 13 residues. Germline loops: CDR1 SGHRS, CDR2 YFSETQ. Here the CDR3 reads CASRKWTDYEQYF. CDR3 coding DNA: TGCGCCAGCAGGAAATGGACAGACTACGAGCAGTACTTC.

The J gene is TRBJ2-7, the V gene TRBV6-1; 8 bases fit TRBD1. The CDR3 has 14 amino acids. Unmatched junction bases numbered 4, after V lost 6 bases and J lost 0 bases. CDR1 MNHNS and CDR2 SASEGT come from the germline V gene. CDR3 region: CASRGTGLSYEQYF. Here the CDR3 DNA reads TGTGCCAGCAGGGGGACAGGACTCTCCTACGAGCAGTACTTC.

V and J are TRBV27 and TRBJ2-7; tentative D call: TRBD1 (6 bases). The CDR3 length is 15 residues. CDR1 and CDR2 from the germline V gene are MNHEY and SMNVEV (reference sequence). Trimming stripped 8 bases from V and 1 base from J, with 18 bases between. CDR3 loop: CASHKSGTRSYEQYF. For the CDR3, the DNA is TGTGCCAGCCATAAATCCGGGACAAGATCCTACGAGCAGTACTTC.

This clone occurred a few times. The rearrangement links TRBV7-2 to TRBJ2-2; D uncertain. With 2 bases removed from V and 3 bases from J, the gap between germline ends came to 13 bases. The CDR3 runs to 16 residues. Germline V gives CDR1 SGHTA, CDR2 FQGNSA. The DNA of the CDR3 is TGTGCCAGCAGCTTAACCTCGGGTCTCTACACCGGGGAGCTGTTTTTT. Its translation: CASSLTSGLYTGELFF. Based on the CDR3 plus reference TRBV7-2 and TRBJ2-2, the full variable domain is GAGVSQSPSNKVTEKGKDVELRCDPISGHTALYWYRQSLGQGLEFLIYFQGNSAPDKSGLPSDRFSAERTGGSVSTLTIQRTQQEDSAVYLCASSLTSGLYTGELFFGEGSRLTVL.

The gene calls are TRBV5-1 and TRBJ1-3; 9 nucleotides align to TRBD1. The germline V gene has CDR1 SGHRS and CDR2 YFSETQ. V shed 3 bases, J shed 4 bases, and the junction held 5 bases outside the gene matches. The CDR3 sequence is 15 residues long. The CDR3 region has the DNA TGCGCCAGCAGCTCGGACAGGGGCCGGGGAAACACCATATATTTT. Protein sequence: CASSSDRGRGNTIYF. Full variable domain (missing parts from reference TRBV5-1 and TRBJ1-3): KAGVTQTPRYLIKTRGQQVTLSCSPISGHRSVSWYQQTPGQGLQFLFEYFSETQRNKGNFPGRFSGRQFSNSRSEMNVSTLELGDSALYLCASSSDRGRGNTIYFGEGSWLTVV.

This clone turned up a few times. This sequence joins TRBV15 and TRBJ2-1, with 12 bases lining up with TRBD2. The germline V gene has CDR1 LNHNV and CDR2 YYDKDF (reference sequence). The CDR3 covers 17 residues. The ends lost 2 bases at V and 3 bases at J; junction bases unmatched: 5. This CDR3 reads CATSRRTSGDDYNEQFF. The CDR3 DNA follows: TGTGCCACCAGCAGACGGACTAGCGGGGACGACTACAATGAGCAGTTCTTC.

This clone has just a few counts. The genes are TRBV4-3 and TRBJ2-3, with D possibly being TRBD1 or TRBD2 (5 bases each). V was clipped by 0 bases and J by 4 bases, with 23 bases between them. The germline V gene encodes CDR1 LGHNA and CDR2 YSLEER. This CDR3 has 19 amino acids. The CDR3 DNA is TGCGCCAGCAGCCAAGATCCGCCCTCGCAGGGCCAGAGGGCAGATACGCAGTATTTT. Amino acids: CASSQDPPSQGQRADTQYF.

There are a few counts of this clone. Other DNA sequences of this sample code for an identical CDR3. V gene TRBV18 combines with J gene TRBJ1-2; perhaps TRBD1 as D (5 bases). CDR1 is KGHSH and CDR2 is LQKENI in the germline V gene. V lost 3 bases to trimming and J lost 2 bases, with 7 bases between them. The CDR3 totals 13 residues. The CDR3 loop is CASSPGGNYGYTF. The DNA of the CDR3 is TGTGCCAGCTCACCTGGGGGGAACTATGGCTACACCTTC.

This chain connects TRBV7-9 to TRBJ1-2; no clear D. The CDR3 sequence is 16 residues long. Germline-derived CDR1 and CDR2 are SEHNR and FQNEAQ (reference sequence). V dropped 0 bases and J dropped 4 bases, with 15 bases sitting between them. This chain's CDR3 is CASSLAPALGGYGYTF. In nucleotides, the CDR3 is TGTGCCAGCAGCTTAGCGCCTGCTCTGGGAGGCTATGGCTACACCTTC.

The chain joins TRBV7-9 to TRBJ1-5; D is perhaps TRBD1 (5 bases). Trimming left V 7 bases short and J 4 bases short, with 20 bases between. This CDR3 contains 16 residues. Germline lookup yields CDR1 SEHNR and CDR2 FQNEAQ (reference sequence). CDR3 nucleotide sequence: TGTGCCAGCAAACTAAGAGGGGCCGCGATAAATCAGCCCCAGCATTTT. Translation gives CASKLRGAAINQPQHF.

This clone was seen repeatedly, ten times or more. This chain connects TRBV10-3 to TRBJ2-2; D may be TRBD2 (5 bases). In germline, CDR1 is ENHRY, CDR2 SYGVKD. The CDR3 runs to 12 residues. The chain's CDR3 is CGIAGVTGELFF. CDR3 DNA sequence: TGTGGCATTGCCGGGGTTACCGGGGAGCTGTTTTTT.

The chain joins TRBV28 to TRBJ1-1; the D is unclear. V shed 6 bases and J shed 2 bases, with 16 bases lying between them. Germline V lookup: CDR1 MDHEN, CDR2 SYDVKM. The CDR3 loop spans 15 amino acids. DNA of the CDR3: TGTGCCAGCAGGGAGCTTTCGGGAGGCAACACTGAAGCTTTCTTT. Translating gives CASRELSGGNTEAFF.